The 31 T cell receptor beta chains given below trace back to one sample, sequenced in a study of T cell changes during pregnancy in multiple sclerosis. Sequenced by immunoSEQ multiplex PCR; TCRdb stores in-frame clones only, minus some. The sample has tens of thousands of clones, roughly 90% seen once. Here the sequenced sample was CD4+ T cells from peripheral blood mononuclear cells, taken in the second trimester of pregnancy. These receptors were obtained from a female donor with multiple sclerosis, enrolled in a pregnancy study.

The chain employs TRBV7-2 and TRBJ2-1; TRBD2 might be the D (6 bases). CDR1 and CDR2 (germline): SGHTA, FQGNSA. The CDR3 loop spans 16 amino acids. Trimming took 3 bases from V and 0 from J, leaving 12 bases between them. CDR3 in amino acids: CASSLGLTSSYNEQFF. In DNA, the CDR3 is TGTGCCAGCAGCTTGGGACTGACGAGCTCCTACAATGAGCAGTTCTTC.

The chain's CDR3 is CASSSQTGTGYTF. CDR3 nucleotides: TGTGCCAGCTCATCGCAAACAGGGACTGGCTACACCTTC. The genes are TRBV18 and TRBJ1-2; a weak D match, TRBD1 (6 bases). The CDR3 runs 13 residues. Germline assignment: CDR1 KGHSH and CDR2 LQKENI. V was cut by 5 bases and J by 7 bases, with 14 bases left in between.

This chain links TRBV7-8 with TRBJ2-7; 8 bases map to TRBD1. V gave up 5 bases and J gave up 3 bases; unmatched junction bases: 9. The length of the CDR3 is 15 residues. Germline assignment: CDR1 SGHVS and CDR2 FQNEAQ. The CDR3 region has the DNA TGTGCCAGCAGCCCTAGACAGGGGCTGGACTACGAGCAGTACTTC. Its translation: CASSPRQGLDYEQYF.

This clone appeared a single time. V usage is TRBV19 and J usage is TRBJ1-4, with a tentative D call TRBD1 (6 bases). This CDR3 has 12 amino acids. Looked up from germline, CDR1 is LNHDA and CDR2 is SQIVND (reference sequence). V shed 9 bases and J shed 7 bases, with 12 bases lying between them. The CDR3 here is CASKDSIEKLFF. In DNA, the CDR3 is TGTGCCAGCAAGGACAGTATTGAAAAACTGTTTTTT.

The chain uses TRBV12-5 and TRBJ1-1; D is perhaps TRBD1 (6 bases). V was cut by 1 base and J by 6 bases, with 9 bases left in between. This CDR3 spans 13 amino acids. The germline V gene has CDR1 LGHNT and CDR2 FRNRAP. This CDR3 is CASGLGGGAEAFF. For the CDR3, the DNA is TGTGCTAGTGGTTTGGGAGGGGGAGCTGAAGCTTTCTTT.

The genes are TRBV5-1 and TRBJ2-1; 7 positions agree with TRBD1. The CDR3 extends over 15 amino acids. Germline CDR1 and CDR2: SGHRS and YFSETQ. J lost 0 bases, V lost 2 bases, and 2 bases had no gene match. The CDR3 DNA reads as TGCGCCAGCAGCTTCGGGGACAGCTCCTACAATGAGCAGTTCTTC. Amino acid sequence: CASSFGDSSYNEQFF.

The DNA of the CDR3 is TGTGCCAGCAGCGTAGAGGGAGTGAACACTGAAGCTTTCTTT. Encoded protein: CASSVEGVNTEAFF. The chain links TRBV9 to TRBJ1-1, with D unclear. CDR3 size: 14 residues. V was trimmed by 0 bases and J by 0 bases, leaving 6 bases between them. CDR1 SGDLS and CDR2 YYNGEE come from the germline V gene. The full variable domain, in which reference TRBV9 and TRBJ1-1 provide the parts outside the CDR3, is DSGVTQTPKHLITATGQRVTLRCSPRSGDLSVYWYQQSLDQGLQFLIQYYNGEERAKGNILERFSAQQFPDLHSELNLSSLELGDSALYFCASSVEGVNTEAFFGQGTRLTVV.

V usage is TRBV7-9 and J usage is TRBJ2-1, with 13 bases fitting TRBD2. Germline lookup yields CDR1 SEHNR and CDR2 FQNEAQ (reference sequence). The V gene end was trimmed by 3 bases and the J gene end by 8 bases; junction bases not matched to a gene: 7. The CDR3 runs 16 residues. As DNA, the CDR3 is TGTGCCAGCAGCTTTCGTAGGACTAGCGGGGGCGATGAGCAGTTCTTC. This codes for CASSFRRTSGGDEQFF.

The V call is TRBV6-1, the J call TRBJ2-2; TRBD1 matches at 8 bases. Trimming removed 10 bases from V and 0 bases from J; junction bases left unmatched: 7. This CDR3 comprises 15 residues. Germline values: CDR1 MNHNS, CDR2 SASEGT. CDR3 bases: TGTGCCACCCTAAGGACAGGGTCGAACACCGGGGAGCTGTTTTTT. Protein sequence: CATLRTGSNTGELFF.

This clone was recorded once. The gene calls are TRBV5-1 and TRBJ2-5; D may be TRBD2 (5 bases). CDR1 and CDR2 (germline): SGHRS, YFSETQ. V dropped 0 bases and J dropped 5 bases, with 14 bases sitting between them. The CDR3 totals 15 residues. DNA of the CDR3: TGCGCCAGCAGCTTGGCGGGAAGTGGCTGGGAGACCCAGTACTTC. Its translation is CASSLAGSGWETQYF.

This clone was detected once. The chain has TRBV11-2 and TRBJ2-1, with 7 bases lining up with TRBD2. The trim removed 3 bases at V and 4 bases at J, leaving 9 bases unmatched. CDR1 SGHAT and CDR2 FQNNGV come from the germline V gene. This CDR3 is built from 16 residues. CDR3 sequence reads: CASSFSGTDGYNEQFF. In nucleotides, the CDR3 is TGTGCCAGCAGCTTCAGCGGGACCGACGGATACAATGAGCAGTTCTTC.

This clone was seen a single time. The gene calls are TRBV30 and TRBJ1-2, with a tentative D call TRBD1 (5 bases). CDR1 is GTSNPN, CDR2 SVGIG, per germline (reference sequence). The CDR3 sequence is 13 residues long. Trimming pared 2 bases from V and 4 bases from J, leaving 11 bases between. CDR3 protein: CAWSRGRGYGYTF. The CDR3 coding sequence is TGTGCCTGGAGTAGAGGGAGGGGCTATGGCTACACCTTC.

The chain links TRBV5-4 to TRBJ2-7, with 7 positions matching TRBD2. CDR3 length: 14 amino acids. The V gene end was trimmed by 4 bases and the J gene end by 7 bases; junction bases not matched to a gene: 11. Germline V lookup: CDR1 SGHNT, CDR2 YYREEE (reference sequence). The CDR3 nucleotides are TGTGCCAGCAGCCAGGAAAGCGGGGTCGGGGAGCAGTACTTC. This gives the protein CASSQESGVGEQYF.

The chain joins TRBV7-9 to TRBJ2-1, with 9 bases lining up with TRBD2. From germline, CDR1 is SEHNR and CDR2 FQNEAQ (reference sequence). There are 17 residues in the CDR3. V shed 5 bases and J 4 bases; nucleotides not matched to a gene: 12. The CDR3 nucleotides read TGTGCCAGCAGCCCACGTTCCTTTAGCGGGAGATACAATGAGCAGTTCTTC. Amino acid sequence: CASSPRSFSGRYNEQFF.

Written as DNA, the CDR3 is TGTGCCAGCAGCCCATCGATCGGCCAACAGACGGGGGAGCTGTTTTTT. This codes for CASSPSIGQQTGELFF. The chain couples TRBV5-4 to TRBJ2-2; D unresolved. Deletions cut 4 bases from V and 8 bases from J, with 21 bases between. Germline V lookup: CDR1 SGHNT, CDR2 YYREEE (reference sequence). CDR3 size: 16 residues.

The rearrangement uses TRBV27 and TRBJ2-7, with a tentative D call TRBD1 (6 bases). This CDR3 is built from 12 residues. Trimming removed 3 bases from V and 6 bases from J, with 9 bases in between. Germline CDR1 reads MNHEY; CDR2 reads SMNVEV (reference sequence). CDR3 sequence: CASSLWGREQYF. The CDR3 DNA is TGTGCCAGCAGTTTGTGGGGGCGCGAGCAGTACTTC.

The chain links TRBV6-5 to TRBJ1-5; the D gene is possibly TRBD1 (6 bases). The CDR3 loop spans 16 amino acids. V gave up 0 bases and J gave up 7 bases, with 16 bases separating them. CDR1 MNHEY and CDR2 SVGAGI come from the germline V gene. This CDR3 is CASSYSWTAKEQPQHF. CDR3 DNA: TGTGCCAGCAGTTACTCGTGGACAGCCAAGGAACAGCCCCAGCATTTT.

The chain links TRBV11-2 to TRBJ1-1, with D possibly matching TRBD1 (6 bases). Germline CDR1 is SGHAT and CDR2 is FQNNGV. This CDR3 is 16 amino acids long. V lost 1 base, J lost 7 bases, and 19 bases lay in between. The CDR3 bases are TGTGCCAGCAGCTTAGTTGGGGGCCGGGCGATGAATGAAGCTTTCTTT. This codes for CASSLVGGRAMNEAFF.

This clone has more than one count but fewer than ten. The CDR3 DNA reads as TGCGCCAGCAGTCGACAGGTGAGGAACACTGAAGCTTTCTTT. It encodes CASSRQVRNTEAFF. J is TRBJ1-1 and V is TRBV4-3; perhaps TRBD1 as D (6 bases). The CDR3 runs 14 residues. Looked up from germline, CDR1 is LGHNA and CDR2 is YSLEER. V lost 6 bases and J lost 1, with 12 bases in between.

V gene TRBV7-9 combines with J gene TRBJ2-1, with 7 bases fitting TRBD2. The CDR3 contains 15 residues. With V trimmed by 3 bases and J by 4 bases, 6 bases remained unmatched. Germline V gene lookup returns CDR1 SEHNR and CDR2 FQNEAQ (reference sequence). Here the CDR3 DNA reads TGTGCCAGCAGCTTGGGGCGGGGGAGATACAATGAGCAGTTCTTC. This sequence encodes CASSLGRGRYNEQFF.

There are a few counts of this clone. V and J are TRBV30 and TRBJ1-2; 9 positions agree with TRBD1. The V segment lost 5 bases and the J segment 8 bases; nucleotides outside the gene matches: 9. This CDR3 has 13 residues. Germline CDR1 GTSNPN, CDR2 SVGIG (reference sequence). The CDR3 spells CAWLGTGRRGYTF. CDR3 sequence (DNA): TGTGCCTGGTTAGGGACAGGGCGGAGGGGCTACACCTTC. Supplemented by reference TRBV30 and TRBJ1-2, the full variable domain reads SQTIHQWPATLVQPVGSPLSLECTVEGTSNPNLYWYRQAAGRGLQLLFYSVGIGQISSEVPQNLSASRPQDRQFILSSKKLLLSDSGFYLCAWLGTGRRGYTFGSGTRLTVV.

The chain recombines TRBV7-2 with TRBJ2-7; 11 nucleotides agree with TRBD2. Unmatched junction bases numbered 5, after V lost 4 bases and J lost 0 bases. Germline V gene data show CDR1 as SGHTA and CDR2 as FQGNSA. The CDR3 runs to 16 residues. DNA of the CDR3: TGTGCCAGCAGCTCCTTAGCGGGGGGGGGCTCCTACGAGCAGTACTTC. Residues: CASSSLAGGGSYEQYF.

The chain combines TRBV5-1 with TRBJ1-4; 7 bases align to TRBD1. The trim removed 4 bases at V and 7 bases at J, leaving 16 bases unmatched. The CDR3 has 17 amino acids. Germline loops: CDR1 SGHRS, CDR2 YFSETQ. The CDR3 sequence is CASSQDYDRASGEKLFF. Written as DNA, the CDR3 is TGCGCCAGCAGCCAGGACTATGACAGGGCGAGTGGTGAAAAACTGTTTTTT.

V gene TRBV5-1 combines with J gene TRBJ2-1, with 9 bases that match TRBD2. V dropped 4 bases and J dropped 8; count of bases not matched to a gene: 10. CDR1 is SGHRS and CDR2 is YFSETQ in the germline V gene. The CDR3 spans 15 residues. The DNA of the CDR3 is TGCGCCAGCAGCGCGGGCCATAGCGGGAGTGATGAGCAGTTCTTC. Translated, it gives CASSAGHSGSDEQFF.

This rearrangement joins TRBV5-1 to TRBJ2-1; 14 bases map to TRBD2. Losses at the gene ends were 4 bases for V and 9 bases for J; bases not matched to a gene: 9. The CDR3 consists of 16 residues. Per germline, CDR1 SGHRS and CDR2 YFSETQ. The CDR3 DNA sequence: TGCGCCAGCAGCCCGGGACTAGCGGGAGCTGGGGGTGAGCAGTTCTTC. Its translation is CASSPGLAGAGGEQFF.

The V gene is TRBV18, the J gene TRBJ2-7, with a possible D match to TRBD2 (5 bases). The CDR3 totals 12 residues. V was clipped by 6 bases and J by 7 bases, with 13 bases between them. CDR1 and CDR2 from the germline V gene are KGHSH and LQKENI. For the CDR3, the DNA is TGTGCCAGCTCCGGCGGACGGGGAGAGCAGTACTTC. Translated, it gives CASSGGRGEQYF.

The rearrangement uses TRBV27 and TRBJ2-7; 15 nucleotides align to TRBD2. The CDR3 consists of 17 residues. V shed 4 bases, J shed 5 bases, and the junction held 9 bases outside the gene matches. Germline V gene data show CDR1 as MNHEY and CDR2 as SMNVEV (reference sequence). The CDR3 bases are TGTGCCAGCAGTTGGACTAGCGGGAGGGCCGCGAGGAACGAGCAGTACTTC. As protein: CASSWTSGRAARNEQYF.

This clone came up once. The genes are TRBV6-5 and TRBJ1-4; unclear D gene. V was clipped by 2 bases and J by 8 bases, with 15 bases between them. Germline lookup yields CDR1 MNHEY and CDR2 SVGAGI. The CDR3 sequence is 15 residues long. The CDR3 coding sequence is TGTGCCAGCAGTTACGTGCTGGGCAATGGGGAAAAACTGTTTTTT. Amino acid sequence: CASSYVLGNGEKLFF.

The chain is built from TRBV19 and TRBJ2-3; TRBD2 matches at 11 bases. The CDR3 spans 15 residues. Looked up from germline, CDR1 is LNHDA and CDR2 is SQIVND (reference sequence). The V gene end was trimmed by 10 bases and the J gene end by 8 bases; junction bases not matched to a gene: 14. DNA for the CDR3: TGTGCCACCACTACTAGCGGGAGTCGGGGGGGTACGCAGTATTTT. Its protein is CATTTSGSRGGTQYF.

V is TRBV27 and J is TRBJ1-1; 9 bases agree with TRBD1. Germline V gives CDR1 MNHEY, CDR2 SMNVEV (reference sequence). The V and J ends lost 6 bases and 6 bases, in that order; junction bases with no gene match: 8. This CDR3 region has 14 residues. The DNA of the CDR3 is TGTGCCAGCAGCCGGACAGGGGTTGGTCCTGAAGCTTTCTTT. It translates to CASSRTGVGPEAFF.

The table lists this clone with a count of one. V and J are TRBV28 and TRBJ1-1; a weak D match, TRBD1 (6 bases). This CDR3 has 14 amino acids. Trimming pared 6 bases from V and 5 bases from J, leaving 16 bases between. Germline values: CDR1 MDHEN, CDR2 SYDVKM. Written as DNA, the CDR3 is TGTGCCAGCAGGACTGAGGGGGTCGCAACTGAAGCTTTCTTT. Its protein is CASRTEGVATEAFF.